Listed below are T cell receptor beta chains from one sample, sequenced in a study of blood T cell repertoires in COVID-19. Only in-frame clones appear in the TCRdb table, and some are missing; sequencing was by immunoSEQ multiplex PCR. Here the sample spans around 180,000 clones, around 81% being singletons. Sequenced sample: peripheral blood. The receptors shown here come from a woman of 80 years or more with COVID-19, enrolled during active disease. CDR3s include the opening cysteine and the closing phenylalanine or tryptophan. Each record gives: J gene, V gene, clone size, D gene, CDR3 DNA, CDR3 protein. D genes are given only for firm matches. Expanded clones are given a class, and other clones once, few, many or no size at all.

TRBJ2-1 TRBV7-9 NA TRBD2 TGTGCCAGCAGCTTAGGATTAGCGGGGGGGCCAGGCAATGAGCAGTTCTTC CASSLGLAGGPGNEQFF
TRBJ1-6 TRBV11-3 few TRBD1 TGTGCCAGCAGCCGACAAGGGACAGGGGGACAACCCCTCCACTTT CASSRQGTGGQPLHF
TRBJ2-3 TRBV3-1/TRBV3-2 NA NA TGTGCCAGCAGCCAATCTCCTCAAACTACATTCACAGATACGCAGTATTTT CASSQSPQTTFTDTQYF
TRBJ1-1 TRBV9 few NA TGTGCTCGAGGGGGTAGAAAGAACACTGAAGCTTTCTTT CARGGRKNTEAFF
TRBJ2-1 TRBV4-2 NA TRBD2 TGTGCCAGCAGCCCTAGCGGGGGAGCCTACAATGAGCAGTTCTTC CASSPSGGAYNEQFF
TRBJ2-2 TRBV28 NA TRBD2 TGTGCCAGCAGGCTAGGGCTAGCGGGAGTCACCGGGGAGCTGTTTTTT CASRLGLAGVTGELFF
TRBJ2-1 TRBV5-4 few TRBD1 TGTGCCAGCAGCCGGAACAGGGGCAATGAGCAGTTCTTC CASSRNRGNEQFF
TRBJ1-1 TRBV10-1 NA NA TGCGCCAGCCCCCAAGCAAGAGGGACTGAAGCTTTCTTT CASPQARGTEAFF
TRBJ2-7 TRBV5-1 few NA TGCGCCAGCAGCAATACAGGGAGCCGCCCGGGTTACGAGCAGTACTTC CASSNTGSRPGYEQYF
TRBJ1-2 TRBV30 NA TRBD1 TGTGCCTGGTCCGACAGGGAATACTATGGCTACACCTTC CAWSDREYYGYTF
TRBJ2-1 TRBV2 NA TRBD1 TGTGCCAGCAGTGAAGCAGCCAGGGGGAACGTTGAGCAGTTCTTC CASSEAARGNVEQFF
TRBJ2-2 TRBV7-6 NA TRBD1 TGTGCCAGCAAGGGACAGGTGGTCCGGGGCGGGGAGCTGTTTTTT CASKGQVVRGGELFF
TRBJ1-2 TRBV7-8 few TRBD1 TGTGCCAGCAGCGTAGGGACAGGGGAAAATGGCTACACCTTC CASSVGTGENGYTF
TRBJ2-5 TRBV6-6 NA TRBD2 TGTGCCAGCAGCACCCCCGGACTAGCGGGGGGATATCAGTACCAAGAGACCCAGTACTTC CASSTPGLAGGYQYQETQYF
TRBJ1-6 TRBV18 NA NA TGTGCCAGCTCACCACGGGGGGGATGGAGCTATAATTCACCCCTCCACTTT CASSPRGGWSYNSPLHF
TRBJ1-1 TRBV18 NA TRBD1 TGTGCCAGCTCCCCTTGGACAGGGGTTGAAGCTTTCTTT CASSPWTGVEAFF
TRBJ1-4 TRBV5-1 NA NA TGCGCCAGCAGCTTGGGCTCTTCCTACACTAATGAAAAACTGTTTTTT CASSLGSSYTNEKLFF
TRBJ1-1 TRBV27 NA TRBD1 TGTGCCAGCAGTTCAAGGACAGGGGCCTCGCGAGCTTTCTTT CASSSRTGASRAFF
TRBJ2-7 TRBV7-2 NA NA TGTGCCAGCAGCCAGAGTGGGCCAGTCTCCTACGAGCAGTACTTC CASSQSGPVSYEQYF
TRBJ1-5 TRBV6-5 NA TRBD1 TGTGCCAGCAGTTCTCTCCGGGACAGGGAGATAGCCCAGCATTTT CASSSLRDREIAQHF
TRBJ2-1 TRBV9 NA NA TGTGCCAGCAGCTCATACAGCTCCTACAATGAGCAGTTCTTC CASSSYSSYNEQFF
TRBJ1-3 TRBV2 NA NA TGTGCCAGCAGGGATACAGGCTCTGGAAACACCATATATTTT CASRDTGSGNTIYF
TRBJ2-5 TRBV28 few NA TGTGCCAGCAGTAGAGATGGCAGGGTGGCCCAGTACTTC CASSRDGRVAQYF
TRBJ1-4 TRBV7-6 NA NA TGTGCCAGCAGCTTAGCGCGGGGTGAAAAACTGTTTTTT CASSLARGEKLFF
TRBJ2-7 TRBV4-3 NA NA TGCGCCAGCAGCCAAGGGTGGGGGCGATACGAGCAGTACTTC CASSQGWGRYEQYF
TRBJ2-1 TRBV16 NA TRBD2 TGTGCCAGCAGCCAACCCGGGACTAGCGGGATTAGGGGCAATGAGCAGTTCTTC CASSQPGTSGIRGNEQFF
TRBJ2-5 TRBV11-3 NA NA TGTGCCAGCAGCCCGGATACTGGGGGCCAGGAGACCCAGTACTTC CASSPDTGGQETQYF
TRBJ1-1 TRBV6-4 many NA TGTGCCAGCACTTACAGGTGTGACACTGAAGCTTTCTTT CASTYRCDTEAFF